Following are 25 T cell receptor beta chains from one sample sequenced in a study of blood T cells in healthy people across ages. A sample-barcoded 5' primer and a J-beta primer mix were used in a second PCR of roughly 7 to 11 cycles. TCRdb called the 5' RACE reads again in MiXCR, with one record for every CDR3 protein. The repertoire consists of more than 1,000,000 distinct CDR3 sequences, with about 23% occurring once and the leading ten covering about 0.8%. This sample was also put to use in a study of T cells of mothers and their children.

Material: blood. The receptors derive from a girl aged 2 to 9 in good health.

This clonotype was observed at least ten times. The chain links TRBV7-2 to TRBJ2-1; 12 nucleotides agree with TRBD2. CDR1 and CDR2 (germline): SGHTA, FQGNSA. The CDR3 contains 15 residues. The V and J ends lost 5 bases and 8 bases, in that order; junction bases with no gene match: 7. CDR3 nucleotides: TGTGCCAGCAGCGAGACTAGCGGGAGTTACGATGAGCAGTTCTTC. Protein: CASSETSGSYDEQFF.

On this clonotype itself: Likely a read error: the CDR3 ends without its conserved phenylalanine or tryptophan. V is TRBV12-3 or TRBV12-4 and J is TRBJ2-1; 7 bases are a match to TRBD1. The CDR3 is 15 residues long. V shed 7 bases, J shed 0 bases, and the junction held 6 bases outside the gene matches. The CDR3 DNA reads as TGTGCCAGCAAAGGGGGACAGAGCTCCTACAATGAGCAGTTCTTG. As protein: CASKGGQSSYNEQFL.

J is TRBJ2-5 and V is TRBV7-2; TRBD2 matches at 8 bases. Trimming took 4 bases from V and 5 from J; bases not matched to a gene: 12. The CDR3 has 16 residues. Per the germline V gene, CDR1 is SGHTA and CDR2 is FQGNSA. In DNA form, the CDR3 reads TGTGCCAGCAGCTCCCAGGGACTAGTGGTGAGGGAGACCCAGTACTTC. Amino acids: CASSSQGLVVRETQYF.

This clonotype showed up just a few times. The chain employs TRBV29-1 and TRBJ2-7; no firm D call. The germline V gene has CDR1 SQVTM and CDR2 ANQGSEA. This CDR3 comprises 15 residues. V was clipped by 2 bases and J by 4 bases, with 18 bases between them. The CDR3 loop reads CSVEKLTRAGYEQYF. CDR3 coding DNA: TGCAGCGTTGAAAAACTTACTCGGGCCGGTTACGAGCAGTACTTC.

This clonotype appeared a few times. This chain joins TRBV2 and TRBJ1-3; D call uncertain. There are 14 residues in the CDR3. Germline V gives CDR1 SNHLY, CDR2 FYNNEI. V lost 1 base and J lost 5, with 9 bases in between. This CDR3 is CASSEDHGRNTIYF. CDR3 DNA: TGTGCCAGCAGTGAAGACCACGGGAGAAACACCATATATTTT.

A word on this clonotype: Compared with germline, one end of the junction differs, possibly owing to a read error. The CDR3 DNA follows: TGCAGTGCTAGACCCCGGGTGTGGACGGTGAAAGAGACACAGTACTTC. Protein: CSARPRVWTVKETQYF. This chain joins TRBV20-1 and TRBJ2-5; D gene uncertain. The CDR3 has 16 amino acids. Germline loops: CDR1 DFQATT, CDR2 SNEGSKA (reference sequence).

V is TRBV6-1 and J is TRBJ2-5; TRBD1 agrees at 11 bases. After removal of 6 bases from V and 1 base from J, the junction contained 7 bases not matched to a gene. The CDR3 extends over 16 amino acids. Germline V gives CDR1 MNHNS, CDR2 SASEGT. CDR3 in amino acids: CASRPGQGGRQETQYF. The CDR3 region has the DNA TGTGCCAGCAGGCCGGGACAGGGGGGGCGCCAAGAGACCCAGTACTTC.

V gene TRBV4-3 combines with J gene TRBJ2-7; 7 bases map to TRBD2. V gave up 0 bases and J gave up 3 bases; unmatched junction bases: 8. This CDR3 spans 16 amino acids. Per the germline V gene, CDR1 is LGHNA and CDR2 is YSLEER. CDR3 in DNA: TGCGCCAGCAGCCAAGAATATGATCGCGGGGGCTACGAGCAGTACTTC. Protein product: CASSQEYDRGGYEQYF.

The chain joins TRBV7-2 to TRBJ2-1, with TRBD2 as a possible D gene (6 bases). The V gene's germline CDR1 is SGHTA and CDR2 FQGNSA. CDR3 size: 14 residues. V was shortened by 2 bases and J by 6 bases, with 11 bases between the two germline ends. DNA for the CDR3: TGTGCCAGCAGCTTACAGCGGGCCCCCAATGAGCAGTTCTTC. It yields the protein CASSLQRAPNEQFF.

CDR3 nucleotide sequence: TGTGCCAGCAGGGCGGGACGCACCTACGAGCAGTACTTC. This translates into CASRAGRTYEQYF. This chain connects TRBV3-1 to TRBJ2-7; the D gene is possibly TRBD2 (6 bases). In germline, CDR1 is LGHDT, CDR2 YNNKEL (reference sequence). V shed 6 bases and J shed 2 bases, with 11 bases lying between them. This CDR3 spans 13 amino acids.

V gene TRBV20-1 combines with J gene TRBJ2-5; D may be TRBD2 (5 bases). This CDR3 spans 11 amino acids. Trimming removed 5 bases from V and 13 bases from J, with 17 bases in between. Germline V gives CDR1 DFQATT, CDR2 SNEGSKA (reference sequence). The CDR3 DNA reads as TGCAGTGCTTTACTGGACGGGAATTGGTACTTC. Its protein is CSALLDGNWYF.

The CDR3 DNA reads TGTGCCAGCAGTTTAGTCCTCAATCAGCCCCAGCATTTT. Amino acids: CASSLVLNQPQHF. The chain carries TRBV6-5 and TRBJ1-5; D uncertain. This CDR3 has 13 residues. Trimming cost V 4 bases and J 3 bases, with 7 bases left between them. Looked up from germline, CDR1 is MNHEY and CDR2 is SVGAGI.

This clonotype was seen only a few times. The chain recombines TRBV15 with TRBJ1-1; D remains ambiguous. The CDR3 spans 16 residues. The germline V gene has CDR1 LNHNV and CDR2 YYDKDF (reference sequence). The V end lost 3 bases, the J end lost 1 base, and 15 bases lay between the germline ends. DNA of the CDR3: TGTGCCACCAGCAGGGAGCTGGGCATGGGGAACACTGAAGCTTTCTTT. It codes for CATSRELGMGNTEAFF.

The V gene is TRBV7-9, the J gene TRBJ1-2; maybe TRBD1 (5 bases). Germline values: CDR1 SEHNR, CDR2 FQNEAQ (reference sequence). Deletions cut 5 bases from V and 7 bases from J, with 11 bases between. The CDR3 covers 12 residues. CDR3 protein: CASSPGELGYTF. Written as DNA, the CDR3 is TGTGCCAGCAGCCCGGGGGAACTTGGCTACACCTTC.

A word on this clonotype: One junction end disagrees with the germline gene, perhaps due to a read error. The V call is TRBV7-2, the J call TRBJ2-5; TRBD2 matches at 7 bases. The CDR3 is made up of 15 amino acids. Germline CDR1 is SGHTA and CDR2 is FQGNSA. The CDR3 reads CASSFNGGEKETQHF. The CDR3 DNA reads as TGTGCCAGCAGCTTCAATGGGGGGGAGAAAGAGACCCAGCACTTC.

The chain uses TRBV7-9 and TRBJ2-3, with 7 bases aligning to TRBD2. V shed 1 base, J shed 8 bases, and the junction held 12 bases outside the gene matches. Germline V CDR1 and CDR2: SEHNR, FQNEAQ (reference sequence). The CDR3 sequence is 16 residues long. The CDR3: CASSLVASGPFGTQYF. CDR3 in DNA: TGTGCCAGCAGCTTAGTAGCTAGCGGCCCGTTTGGTACGCAGTATTTT. The variable domain in full, with the rest retrieved from reference TRBV7-9 and TRBJ2-3, is DTGVSQNPRHKITKRGQNVTFRCDPISEHNRLYWYRQTLGQGPEFLTYFQNEAQLEKSRLLSDRFSAERPKGSFSTLEIQRTEQGDSAMYLCASSLVASGPFGTQYFGPGTRLTVL.

This clonotype was detected many times. The chain joins TRBV29-1 to TRBJ2-6; 10 positions agree with TRBD1. The germline gives CDR1 SQVTM, CDR2 ANQGSEA. V trimming: 3 bases; J trimming: 3 bases; junction bases outside the gene matches: 2. The CDR3 runs 15 residues. The CDR3 loop reads CSVEDRGSGANVLTF. In nucleotides, the CDR3 is TGCAGCGTTGAGGACAGGGGGAGTGGGGCCAACGTCCTGACTTTC.

The chain recombines TRBV25-1 with TRBJ1-1; D not certain. From germline, CDR1 is MGHDK and CDR2 SYGVNS. Trimming removed 3 bases from V and 8 bases from J, with 10 bases in between. CDR3 length equals 12 residues. The CDR3 sequence is CASSDGFLEAFF. Here the CDR3 DNA reads TGTGCCAGCAGTGACGGGTTCCTCGAAGCTTTCTTT.

This clonotype was detected ten times or more. In DNA form, the CDR3 reads TGTGCCAGCAGTTACAGGGGGGTCTACAATGAGCAGTTCTTC. Amino acids: CASSYRGVYNEQFF. The chain combines TRBV28 with TRBJ2-1, with TRBD1 matching over 8 bases. CDR1 is MDHEN and CDR2 is SYDVKM in the germline V gene. CDR3 length: 14 residues. V lost 4 bases to trimming and J lost 3 bases; unmatched junction nucleotides: 2. The full variable domain, rest sourced from reference TRBV28 and TRBJ2-1, is DVKVTQSSRYLVKRTGEKVFLECVQDMDHENMFWYRQDPGLGLRLIYFSYDVKMKEKGDIPEGYSVSREKKERFSLILESASTNQTSMYLCASSYRGVYNEQFFGPGTRLTVL.

V gene TRBV10-3 combines with J gene TRBJ2-1, with a weak D call TRBD2 (5 bases). The J call may be wrong; the DNA end is better matched by TRBJ2-7. Germline-derived CDR1 and CDR2 are ENHRY and SYGVKD. This CDR3 spans 12 amino acids. The CDR3 bases are TGTGCCATCTTAACGGGGAGCGGCGAGCAGTACTTC. As protein: CAILTGSGEQYF.

V and J are TRBV14 and TRBJ2-1; D is unresolved. The CDR3 is made up of 14 amino acids. V was pared by 0 bases and J by 4 bases, with 7 bases between. Germline lookup yields CDR1 SGHDN and CDR2 FVKESK. This chain's CDR3 is CASSQDPFYNEQFF. In DNA form, the CDR3 reads TGTGCCAGCAGCCAAGATCCGTTTTACAATGAGCAGTTCTTC. The full variable domain, its missing parts supplied by reference TRBV14 and TRBJ2-1, is EAGVTQFPSHSVIEKGQTVTLRCDPISGHDNLYWYRRVMGKEIKFLLHFVKESKQDESGMPNNRFLAERTGGTYSTLKVQPAELEDSGVYFCASSQDPFYNEQFFGPGTRLTVL.

The chain links TRBV20-1 to TRBJ2-5; a weak D match, TRBD1 (6 bases). The CDR3 is 12 amino acids. The germline V and J ends were trimmed by 6 bases and 0 bases, with 8 bases remaining between them. Germline V gene data show CDR1 as DFQATT and CDR2 as SNEGSKA (reference sequence). CDR3 coding DNA: TGCAGTGCCGACAGGTACCAAGAGACCCAGTACTTC. This gives the protein CSADRYQETQYF.

V is TRBV7-2 and J is TRBJ2-5; 12 bases match TRBD1. The J call may be mistaken, given a closer DNA end match to TRBJ2-7. The CDR3 contains 15 residues. Germline CDR1 SGHTA, CDR2 FQGNSA. The CDR3, as DNA: TGTGCCAGCAGCTTAATCGGGACAGGGGGCAACGAGCAGTACTTC. Amino acid sequence: CASSLIGTGGNEQYF.

As concerns this clonotype: One end of the junction fails to match germline, which may point to a read error. The chain employs TRBV29-1 and TRBJ2-5, with TRBD2 matching 7 bases. The CDR3 is 15 residues long. Germline CDR1 and CDR2: SQVTM and ANQGSEA. The CDR3 region has the DNA TGCAGTGTTGTACTGGCGGGAGAAGTCGCGGAGACCCAGTACTTC. This sequence encodes CSVVLAGEVAETQYF.

This clonotype was counted only a few times. The V and J genes are TRBV7-3 and TRBJ2-7; D is perhaps TRBD2 (5 bases). Trimming left V 5 bases short and J 12 bases short, with 23 bases between. This CDR3 is 14 amino acids long. Germline CDR1 reads SGHTA; CDR2 reads FQGTGA. The CDR3, as DNA: TGTGCCAGCAGCGTTCGAGGGTCTAAGTACGGGCGGTACTTC. Protein: CASSVRGSKYGRYF.